These 11 T cell receptor beta chains came from one sample sequenced in a study of blood T cells in healthy people across ages. It was with a sample-barcoded 5' primer and a J-beta primer mix that a second PCR of roughly 7 to 11 cycles was run. TCRdb used MiXCR to reprocess the 5' RACE reads, holding one entry per CDR3 protein. The table includes some 1.8 million distinct CDR3 sequences, about 39% detected once. Sample: blood. These receptors originate from a human donor in good health.

The sample holds a few counts of this clonotype. V usage is TRBV7-9 and J usage is TRBJ2-2; D uncertain. V was cut by 8 bases and J by 5 bases, with 9 bases left in between. Germline values: CDR1 SEHNR, CDR2 FQNEAQ (reference sequence). CDR3 length: 12 residues. In nucleotides, the CDR3 is TGTGCCAGCGAGGATTGGACCGGGGAGCTGTTTTTT. Protein: CASEDWTGELFF.

This clonotype was picked up a small number of times. DNA for the CDR3: TGCGCCAGCAGCCAGGGACAGGAAGCTAATGGCTACACCTTC. Protein sequence: CASSQGQEANGYTF. J is TRBJ1-2 and V is TRBV4-3; 8 nucleotides line up with TRBD1. The CDR3 runs 14 residues. The V gene's germline CDR1 is LGHNA and CDR2 YSLEER. V lost 3 bases, J lost 6 bases, and 6 bases stayed unmatched.

The chain combines TRBV7-9 with TRBJ1-1; the D is unclear. Germline V lookup: CDR1 SEHNR, CDR2 FQNEAQ (reference sequence). CDR3 size: 14 residues. Trimming took 5 bases from V and 5 from J, leaving 15 bases between them. CDR3 bases: TGTGCCAGCAGCCCGGAAAGAGGGAGGACTGAAGCTTTCTTT. This codes for CASSPERGRTEAFF. The full variable domain, in which reference TRBV7-9 and TRBJ1-1 provide the parts outside the CDR3, is DTGVSQNPRHKITKRGQNVTFRCDPISEHNRLYWYRQTLGQGPEFLTYFQNEAQLEKSRLLSDRFSAERPKGSFSTLEIQRTEQGDSAMYLCASSPERGRTEAFFGQGTRLTVV.

Here the CDR3 reads CASSYYETGGARNSPLHF. The CDR3 bases are TGTGCCAGCAGTTACTATGAGACAGGGGGCGCGAGGAATTCACCCCTCCACTTT. The chain is built from TRBV6-5 and TRBJ1-6; TRBD1 agrees at 10 bases. The CDR3 runs 18 residues. V dropped 1 base and J dropped 7; count of bases not matched to a gene: 10. Germline CDR1 reads MNHEY; CDR2 reads SVGAGI.

The rearrangement uses TRBV29-1 and TRBJ2-2, with no clear D. With 6 bases removed from V and 1 base from J, the gap between germline ends came to 9 bases. Per the germline V gene, CDR1 is SQVTM and CDR2 is ANQGSEA. The CDR3 runs 13 residues. The CDR3 region is CSVALRNTGELFF. The CDR3 coding sequence is TGCAGCGTCGCTTTGCGGAACACCGGGGAGCTGTTTTTT.

This rearrangement joins TRBV7-9 to TRBJ1-2; 7 bases fit TRBD1. CDR3 length equals 13 residues. CDR1 is SEHNR and CDR2 is FQNEAQ in the germline V gene (reference sequence). V was pared by 5 bases and J by 8 bases, with 8 bases of the junction left unmatched. The CDR3 sequence: CASSPTGFRGYTF. DNA of the CDR3: TGTGCCAGCAGCCCGACAGGGTTTCGAGGCTACACCTTC.

In the case of this clonotype: The junction and the germline gene differ at one end; a read error may be behind it. The chain is built from TRBV9 and TRBJ2-1, with 14 bases matching TRBD2. Germline lookup yields CDR1 SGDLS and CDR2 YYNGEE. This CDR3 is 18 amino acids long. The CDR3 here is CANSVSPRLAGGRNKQFF. The CDR3 nucleotides are TGTGCCAACAGCGTATCCCCTCGACTAGCGGGGGGGCGGAATAAGCAGTTCTTC.

This sequence joins TRBV6-1 and TRBJ2-6; D possibly matches TRBD1 or TRBD2 (6 bases each). Trimming removed 5 bases at V and 0 bases at J, with 17 bases between. The CDR3 runs to 18 residues. Germline lookup yields CDR1 MNHNS and CDR2 SASEGT. The chain's CDR3 is CASSRRSGGSSGANVLTF. CDR3 in DNA: TGTGCCAGCAGTCGCCGTTCCGGGGGCAGCTCTGGGGCCAACGTCCTGACTTTC.

This chain uses TRBV5-4 with TRBJ2-3; 11 positions agree with TRBD2. The CDR3 loop spans 17 amino acids. Germline lookup yields CDR1 SGHNT and CDR2 YYREEE (reference sequence). V trimming: 0 bases; J trimming: 4 bases; junction bases outside the gene matches: 7. The CDR3 DNA reads as TGTGCCAGCAGCTTGGATCTAGCGGGGGGAGGAGCAGATACGCAGTATTTT. This gives the protein CASSLDLAGGGADTQYF.

This sequence joins TRBV6-2 or TRBV6-3 and TRBJ2-1; TRBD2 matches 9 bases. Germline trimming cut 6 bases from V and 3 bases from J; bases unmatched to any gene: 9. Germline assignment: CDR1 MNHEY and CDR2 SVGEGT. The CDR3 is 16 residues long. CDR3 DNA: TGTGCCAGCAGGCCCGCTAGCGGGGCACTCTACAATGAGCAGTTCTTC. It encodes CASRPASGALYNEQFF.

The rearrangement joins TRBV6-5 to TRBJ1-3; D is uncertain. CDR1 is MNHEY and CDR2 is SVGAGI in the germline V gene. The CDR3 is 15 amino acids. V was trimmed by 7 bases and J by 1 base, leaving 14 bases between them. The CDR3 here is CASTSGAISGNTIYF. The CDR3 DNA reads TGTGCCAGCACTAGCGGAGCTATTTCTGGAAACACCATATATTTT.